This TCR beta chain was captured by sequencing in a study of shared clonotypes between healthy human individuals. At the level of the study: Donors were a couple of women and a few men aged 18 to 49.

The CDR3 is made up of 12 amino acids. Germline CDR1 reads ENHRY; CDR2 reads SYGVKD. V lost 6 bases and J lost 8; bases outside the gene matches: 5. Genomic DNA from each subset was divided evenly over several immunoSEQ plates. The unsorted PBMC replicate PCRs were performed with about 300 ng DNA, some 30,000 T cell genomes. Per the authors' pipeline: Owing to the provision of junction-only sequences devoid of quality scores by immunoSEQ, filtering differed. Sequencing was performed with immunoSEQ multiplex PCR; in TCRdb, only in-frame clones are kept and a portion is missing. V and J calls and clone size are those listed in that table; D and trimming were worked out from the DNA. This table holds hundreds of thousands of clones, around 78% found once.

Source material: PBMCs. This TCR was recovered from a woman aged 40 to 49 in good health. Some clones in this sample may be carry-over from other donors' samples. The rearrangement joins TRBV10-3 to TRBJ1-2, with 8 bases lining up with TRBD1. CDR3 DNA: TGTGCCATCAGGGTAGGACAGGGAGGCTACACCTTC. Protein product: CAIRVGQGGYTF.